The sequence of this T cell receptor beta chain was determined in a study of T cell responses to AZD1222 COVID-19 vaccine. Overall study results and limits: Samples come after the peak T cell response, not at day 14. At baseline, just five to seven AZD1222 recipients tested seropositive. Recipients of two AZD1222 doses showed rising Spike-specific TCR breadth and depth. A mostly white British donor set with more females was recruited, and clonal diversity was possibly underestimated.

The CDR3 length is 18 residues. V was pared by 5 bases and J by 3 bases, with 11 bases of the junction left unmatched. The germline CDR1 and CDR2 sequences are SNHLY and FYNNEI. Produced via immunoSEQ multiplex PCR; TCRdb's table is partial and in-frame only. Of around 88,000 clones in the sample, 80% to 90% were seen once. About this clone: The antigen is undetermined.

The TCR sequence derives from an adult in good health. This sequence joins TRBV2 and TRBJ2-6; 9 bases are shared with TRBD1. Here the sequenced sample was peripheral blood, taken on day 0 of MenACWY control vaccination. The CDR3 loop reads CASSPYTGGRGGANVLTF. The CDR3 nucleotides read TGTGCCAGCAGTCCCTACACAGGGGGCCGAGGTGGGGCCAACGTCCTGACTTTC.